The clone carrying this T cell receptor beta chain showed up just once. The antigen is unknown. Each TCR beta cDNA library carried unique molecular identifiers. Each sample of roughly 0.95 to 10 million input T cells yielded 500,000 or so cDNA molecules, so each molecule approximated one T cell. Each CDR3 protein gets one entry after TCRdb re-called the PCR reads with MiXCR. This table holds under 900,000 distinct CDR3 sequences, about 53% found once. This sample is part of a study of post-analysis software for immune sequencing data. Study information: Multiple sclerosis in the patients followed relapsing-remitting, secondary progressive and progressive-relapsing courses.

J lost 1 base, V lost 4 bases, and 6 bases had no gene match. CDR3 size: 16 residues. Looked up from germline, CDR1 is MGHRA and CDR2 is YSYEKL. Overall study results and limits: By F measure, strong co-clustering occurred among samples prepared in the same batch. Patients used a handful of TRBV segments, including TRBV5-6, TRBV5-1 and TRBV20-1, more often than controls. Comparison with controls showed significantly lower normalized Chao1 diversity in multiple sclerosis patients.

The receptor was derived from a girl aged 10-17 years with multiple sclerosis. The chain joins TRBV4-1 to TRBJ2-5; 10 nucleotides align to TRBD1. The material sequenced was blood. The CDR3 spells CASSPTDRGSQETQYF. The DNA of the CDR3 is TGCGCCAGCAGCCCCACGGACAGGGGGTCCCAAGAGACCCAGTACTTC.